This T cell receptor beta chain was recovered during a study of identical twins. Study-wide points: Out-of-frame alpha sequences shared by twins showed excess low generation probability. Fewer insertions were carried by abundant cord blood beta clonotypes, but none was seen in memory repertoires. Researchers reported weaker excess twin sharing in beta out-of-frame sequences.

With respect to this clonotype: Its antigen is unknown.

V lost 6 bases and J lost 8, with 13 bases in between. This CDR3 spans 12 amino acids. Germline CDR1 reads KGHSH; CDR2 reads LQKENI. The cDNA had a unique molecular identifier and a template-switch universal primer site. TCRdb re-called the 5' RACE reads through MiXCR, storing one row per CDR3 protein. The sample yields around 530,000 distinct CDR3 sequences, nearly 15% seen once. This same sample was also taken into another study, of yellow fever vaccine responses in identical twins.

The source material was CD4+ T cells sorted from blood. The rearrangement joins TRBV18 to TRBJ1-1; TRBD1 might be the D (5 bases). The TCR was taken from a woman aged 18-29 years in good health. The CDR3 nucleotides read TGTGCCAGCTCGTTGGACGGGGCCGAAGCTTTCTTT. Translated: CASSLDGAEAFF.